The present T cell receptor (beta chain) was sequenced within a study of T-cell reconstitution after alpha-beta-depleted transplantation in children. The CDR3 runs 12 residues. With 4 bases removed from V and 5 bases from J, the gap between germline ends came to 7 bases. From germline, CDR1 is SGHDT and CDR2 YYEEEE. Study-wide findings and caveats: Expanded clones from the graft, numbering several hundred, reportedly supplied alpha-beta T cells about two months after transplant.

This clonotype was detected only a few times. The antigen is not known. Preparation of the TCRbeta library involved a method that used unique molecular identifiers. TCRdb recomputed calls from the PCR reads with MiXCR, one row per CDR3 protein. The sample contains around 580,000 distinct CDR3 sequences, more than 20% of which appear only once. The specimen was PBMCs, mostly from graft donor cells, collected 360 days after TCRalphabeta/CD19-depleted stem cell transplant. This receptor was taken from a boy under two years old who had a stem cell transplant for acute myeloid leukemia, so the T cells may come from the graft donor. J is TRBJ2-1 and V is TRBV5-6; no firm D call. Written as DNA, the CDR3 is TGTGCCAGCAGCCAACGGAACAATGAGCAGTTCTTC. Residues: CASSQRNNEQFF.